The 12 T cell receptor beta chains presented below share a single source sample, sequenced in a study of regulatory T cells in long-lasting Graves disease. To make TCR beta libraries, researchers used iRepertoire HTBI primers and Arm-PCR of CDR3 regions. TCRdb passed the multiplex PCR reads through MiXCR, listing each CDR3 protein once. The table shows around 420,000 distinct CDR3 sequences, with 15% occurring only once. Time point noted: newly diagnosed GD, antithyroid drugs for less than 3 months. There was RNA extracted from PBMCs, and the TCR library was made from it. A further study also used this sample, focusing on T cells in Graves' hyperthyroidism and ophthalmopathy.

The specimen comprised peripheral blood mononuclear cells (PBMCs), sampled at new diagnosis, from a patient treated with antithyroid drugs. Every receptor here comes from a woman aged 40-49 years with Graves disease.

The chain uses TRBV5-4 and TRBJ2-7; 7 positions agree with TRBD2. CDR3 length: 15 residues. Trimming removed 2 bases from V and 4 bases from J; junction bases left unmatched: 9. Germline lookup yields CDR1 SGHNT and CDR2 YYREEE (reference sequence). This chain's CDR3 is CASSFSREVMYEQYF. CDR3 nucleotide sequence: TGTGCCAGCAGCTTTTCACGGGAGGTGATGTACGAGCAGTACTTC. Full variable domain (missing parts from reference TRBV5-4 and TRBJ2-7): ETGVTQSPTHLIKTRGQQVTLRCSSQSGHNTVSWYQQALGQGPQFIFQYYREEENGRGNFPPRFSGLQFPNYSSELNVNALELDDSALYLCASSFSREVMYEQYFGPGTRLTVT.

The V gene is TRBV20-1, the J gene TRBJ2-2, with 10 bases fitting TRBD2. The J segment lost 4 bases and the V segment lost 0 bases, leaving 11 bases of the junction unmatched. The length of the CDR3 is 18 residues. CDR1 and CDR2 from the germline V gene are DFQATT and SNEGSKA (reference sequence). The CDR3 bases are TGCAGTGCTAGAGATTCGGGCCTAGCGGGAGCTCGCACCGGGGAGCTGTTTTTT. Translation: CSARDSGLAGARTGELFF.

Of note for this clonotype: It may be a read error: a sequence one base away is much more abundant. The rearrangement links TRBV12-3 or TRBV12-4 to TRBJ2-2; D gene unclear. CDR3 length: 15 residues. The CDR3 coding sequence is TGTGCCAGCAGTTCCCCCGACAAGAACACCAGGGAGCTGTTTTTT. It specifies CASSSPDKNTRELFF.

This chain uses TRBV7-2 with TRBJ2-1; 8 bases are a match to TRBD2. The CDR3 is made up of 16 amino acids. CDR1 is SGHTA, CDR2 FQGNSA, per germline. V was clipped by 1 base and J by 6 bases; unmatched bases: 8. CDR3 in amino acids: CASSLVSGGSSNEQFF. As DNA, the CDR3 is TGTGCCAGCAGCTTAGTATCGGGAGGGTCGAGCAATGAGCAGTTCTTC.

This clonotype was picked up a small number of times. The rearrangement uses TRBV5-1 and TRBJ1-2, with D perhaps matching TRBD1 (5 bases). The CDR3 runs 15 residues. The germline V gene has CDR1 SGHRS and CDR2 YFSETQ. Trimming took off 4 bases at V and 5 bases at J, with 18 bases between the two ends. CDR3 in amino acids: CASSPGRPRAYGYTF. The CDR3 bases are TGCGCCAGCAGCCCGGGACGGCCGAGGGCTTATGGCTACACCTTC.

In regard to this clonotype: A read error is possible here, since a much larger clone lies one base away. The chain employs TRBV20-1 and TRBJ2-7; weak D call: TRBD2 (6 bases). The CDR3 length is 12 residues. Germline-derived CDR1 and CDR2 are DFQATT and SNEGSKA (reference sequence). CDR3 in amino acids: CSAGEPGLFEYF. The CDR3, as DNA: TGCAGTGCTGGAGAGCCGGGACTTTTCGAGTACTTC.

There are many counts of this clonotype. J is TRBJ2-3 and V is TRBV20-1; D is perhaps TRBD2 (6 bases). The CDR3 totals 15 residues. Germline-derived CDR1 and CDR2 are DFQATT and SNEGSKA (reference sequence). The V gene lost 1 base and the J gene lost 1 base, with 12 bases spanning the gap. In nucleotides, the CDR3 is TGCAGTGCTAGAGCGGAGCGGGCCCGCACAGATACGCAGTATTTT. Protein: CSARAERARTDTQYF.

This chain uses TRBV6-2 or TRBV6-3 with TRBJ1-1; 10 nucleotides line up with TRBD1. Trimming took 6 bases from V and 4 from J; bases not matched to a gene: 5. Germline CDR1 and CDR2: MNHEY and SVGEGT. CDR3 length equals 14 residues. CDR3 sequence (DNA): TGTGCCAGCAGATACAGGACAGGGGGCACTGAAGCTTTCTTT. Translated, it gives CASRYRTGGTEAFF.

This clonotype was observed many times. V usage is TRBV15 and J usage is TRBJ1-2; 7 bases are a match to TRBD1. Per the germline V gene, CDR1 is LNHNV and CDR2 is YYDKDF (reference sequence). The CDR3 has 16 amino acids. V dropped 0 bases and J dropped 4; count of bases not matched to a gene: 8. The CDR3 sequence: CATSRDRGGTLYGYTF. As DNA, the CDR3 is TGTGCCACCAGCAGAGATAGAGGGGGCACTCTCTATGGCTACACCTTC.

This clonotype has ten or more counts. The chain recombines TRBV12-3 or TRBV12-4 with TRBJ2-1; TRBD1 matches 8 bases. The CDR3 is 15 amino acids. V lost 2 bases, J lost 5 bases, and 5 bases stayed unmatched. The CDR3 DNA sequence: TGTGCCAGCAGTTTACAGGGGGCGTTAGACAATGAGCAGTTCTTC. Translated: CASSLQGALDNEQFF.

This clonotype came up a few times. CDR3 nucleotide sequence: TGCGCCAGCAGCCAACCGGGACAGGGGCACGAGACCCAGTACTTC. This gives the protein CASSQPGQGHETQYF. The V and J genes are TRBV4-1 and TRBJ2-5, with TRBD1 identical over 10 bases. J was trimmed by 5 bases and V by 2 bases; bases with no gene match: 5. The CDR3 extends over 15 amino acids. Germline V CDR1 and CDR2: MGHRA, YSYEKL.

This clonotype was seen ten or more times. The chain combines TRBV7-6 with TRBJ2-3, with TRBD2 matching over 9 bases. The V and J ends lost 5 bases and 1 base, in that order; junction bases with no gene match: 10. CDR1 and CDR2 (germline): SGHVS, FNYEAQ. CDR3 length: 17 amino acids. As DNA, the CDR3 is TGTGCCAGCAGCATAGGAGGTTGGACTAGCGGCACAGATACGCAGTATTTT. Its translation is CASSIGGWTSGTDTQYF.